This T cell receptor (beta chain) was found in a study of blood T cell repertoires in COVID-19 (dated by TCRdb to the early 2020s). Concerning the study at large: Samples covering the acute and convalescent phases of COVID-19 were provided by collaborators in the United States, Italy and Spain. The prospective study material was composed of cDNA or gDNA derived from T cells, B-cell-depleted T cells, or PBMCs. Deeply sampled blood TCRbeta repertoires from subjects exposed to, actively infected with, or recovered from COVID-19 were included in the dataset. A freely available public database, intended as a resource for researchers studying the immune response to SARS-CoV-2, is where the repertoires were released. The samples were drawn from two sources: the first 160 participants of the ongoing ImmuneRACE study, and 1,000 to 1,500 subjects contributed by 6 global collaborators. Nearly every sample came with metadata listing a de-identified subject ID, COVID-19 status, age in years and sex. Where HLA class I and class II types were available, the types were taken from metadata supplied by the sample provider, not from assay-based typing.

TCRbeta CDR3 regions were amplified from genomic DNA using the immunoSEQ Assay, a bias-controlled multiplex PCR. The authors' analysis ran thus. Nucleated cell counts per sample were estimated from amplification of reference gene primers within the assay. To quantify the absolute abundance of each unique TCRbeta CDR3 rearrangement, sequence reads were collapsed and filtered. For each sample, productive Simpson clonality was calculated as the square root of Simpson's diversity index over productive rearrangements. This is the immuneACCESS table as TCRdb keeps it, with only in-frame sequences that have V and J called. A part of the clones is gone; compared with another copy, unresolved V genes explain less than half, and the rest is unexplained. V and J calls plus clone size are reproduced from that table; the DNA served to infer D and trimming. This sample lists about 180,000 clones; 88% were detected once. The ten biggest clones cover roughly 9% of the sample.

Here is what the overall study found, with its caveats: How much clinical and demographic metadata was included differed by source and by participant, and the metadata was provided uncurated.

In the prospective study, participants were roughly 18 to 100 years old, resided in 20 to 30 geographic areas of the United States, and were enrolled through a virtual design. To assign participants to cohorts, the prospective study relied on clinical history that participants themselves reported in a screening survey and a study questionnaire. Recovered participants in ImmuneRACE Cohort 3 were defined as having two consecutive negative NP/OP PCR tests, clearance from a healthcare professional, or resolution of symptoms. Each participant in the prospective study had whole blood, serum and a nasopharyngeal or oropharyngeal swab collected by mobile phlebotomists. Over a roughly two-month period, participants in the prospective study had the option of providing additional blood draws and questionnaires. Blood samples from the prospective study were shipped frozen or at room temperature prior to DNA extraction.

As to this clone: The specificity of this receptor is unknown. The sample holds no much larger clone one base away, and base qualities are not on file.

The sequence came from a woman aged 18-29 years who had recovered from COVID-19. Sequencing was carried out using PBMCs or T cells enriched from blood (not recorded which).

Read as DNA, the sequence is TGTGCCAGCAGTGAACGGACTAGCGGGAGTTACGAGCAGTACTTC. The encoded protein is CASSERTSGSYEQYF. The rearranged chain carries TRBV2 and TRBJ2-7; TRBD2 matches 13 bases in the middle. Germline trimming amounts to 2 bases on V and 4 bases on J, with 2 as the count of junction bases outside the gene matches. Taken from the germline V gene, the CDR1 and CDR2 loops are SNHLY and FYNNEI. Including the terminal cysteine and phenylalanine, the CDR3 comprises 15 residues. CDR3 DNA only is kept here, 45 bases in frame from base 1.